This T cell receptor (beta chain) was captured in a study of blood T cells in healthy people across ages. Using a J-beta primer mix together with a sample-barcoded 5' primer, a second PCR was run for about 6 to 12 cycles. TCRdb fed the 5' RACE reads into MiXCR, producing one record per CDR3 protein. The table shows around 800,000 distinct CDR3 sequences, with 53% occurring only once. This clonotype has just one count. Germline and junction disagree at one end, which may indicate a read error. The extraction recovered at least 5 micrograms of total RNA per sample. The CDR3 loop spans 14 amino acids. The V gene's germline CDR1 is DFQATT and CDR2 SNEGSKA (reference sequence).

This TCR was recovered from a man aged 80 or over in good health. The chain recombines TRBV20-1 with TRBJ2-7; weak D call: TRBD2 (6 bases). The sample was blood. The CDR3 nucleotides are TGCAGTGCTAGAGTCAGACTAGGCTCGGGGGAGCTGTACTTC. Amino acids: CSARVRLGSGELYF.